Listed below are T cell receptor beta chains from one sample, sequenced in a study of somatic mutations in cytotoxic T cells in rheumatoid arthritis. The assay was immunoSEQ multiplex PCR, and TCRdb's table has in-frame clones only and misses some. Here the sample spans about 19,000 clones, 85% being singletons. Sequenced: CD8+ T cells sorted from blood. The origin of the receptors is a woman aged 40 to 50 with rheumatoid arthritis. Each CDR3 is given with its conserved first and last residue. Fields, in order: clone size, CDR3 length, J gene, D gene, V gene, CDR3 protein, CDR3 DNA. The D gene is left open where the match is weak. Part of the rows lack a size; the others show once, few, many or a class for expanded clones.

size: NA; length: 15; J: TRBJ2-5; D: TRBD1; V: TRBV4-1; CDR3: CASSHRQGALETQYF; DNA: TGCGCCAGCAGCCACCGACAGGGGGCGCTAGAGACCCAGTACTTC
size: NA; length: 18; J: TRBJ2-3; D: TRBD2; V: TRBV27; CDR3: CASSLGLAGGGFTDTQYF; DNA: TGTGCCAGCAGTCTTGGACTAGCGGGAGGGGGTTTCACAGATACGCAGTATTTT
size: NA; length: 15; J: TRBJ2-7; D: TRBD2; V: TRBV6-5; CDR3: CASSYSLAGAYEQYF; DNA: TGTGCCAGCAGTTACTCCCTAGCGGGGGCTTACGAGCAGTACTTC
size: NA; length: 13; J: TRBJ2-7; D: TRBD1; V: TRBV5-6; CDR3: CASSTGVSGEQYF; DNA: TGTGCCAGCAGCACAGGGGTCTCGGGCGAGCAGTACTTC
size: NA; length: 12; J: TRBJ2-7; D: NA; V: TRBV27; CDR3: CASRTGSSEQYF; DNA: TGTGCCAGCAGAACAGGCAGTTCCGAGCAGTACTTC
size: NA; length: 15; J: TRBJ2-3; D: NA; V: TRBV4-1; CDR3: CASSRGKGLTDTQYF; DNA: TGCGCCAGCAGCCGGGGTAAGGGGCTCACAGATACGCAGTATTTT
size: NA; length: 15; J: TRBJ2-1; D: NA; V: TRBV9; CDR3: CASSATWSSYNEQFF; DNA: TGTGCCAGCAGCGCCACCTGGAGCTCCTACAATGAGCAGTTCTTC
size: NA; length: 15; J: TRBJ2-2; D: TRBD1; V: TRBV6-5; CDR3: CASSWGTGGTGELFF; DNA: TGTGCCAGCAGCTGGGGGACAGGGGGCACCGGGGAGCTGTTTTTT
size: NA; length: 14; J: TRBJ2-1; D: NA; V: TRBV27; CDR3: CASSLGLAYNEQFF; DNA: TGTGCCAGCAGTTTAGGGCTAGCGTACAATGAGCAGTTCTTC
size: NA; length: 15; J: TRBJ2-3; D: NA; V: TRBV6-5; CDR3: CASSPLGVITDTQYF; DNA: TGTGCCAGCAGCCCGTTGGGCGTGATCACAGATACGCAGTATTTT
size: few; length: 13; J: TRBJ2-7; D: NA; V: TRBV6-5; CDR3: CASSYDIVSEQYF; DNA: TGTGCCAGCAGTTACGATATAGTTTCCGAGCAGTACTTC
size: NA; length: 18; J: TRBJ2-5; D: TRBD2; V: TRBV11-2; CDR3: CASRTMTSGGRYEETQYF; DNA: TGTGCCAGCAGAACAATGACTAGCGGGGGGAGGTATGAAGAGACCCAGTACTTC
size: NA; length: 15; J: TRBJ2-7; D: NA; V: TRBV12-5; CDR3: CASGDTGHQEGEQYF; DNA: TGTGCTAGTGGCGATACGGGACACCAAGAGGGTGAGCAGTACTTC
size: NA; length: 16; J: TRBJ2-3; D: TRBD2; V: TRBV7-3; CDR3: CASSLGPSGITDTQYF; DNA: TGTGCCAGCAGCTTAGGGCCTAGCGGTATCACAGATACGCAGTATTTT
size: NA; length: 14; J: TRBJ1-2; D: NA; V: TRBV6-6; CDR3: CASSSPQGNYGYTF; DNA: TGTGCCAGCAGTTCCCCTCAGGGGAACTATGGCTACACCTTC